The clone carrying this T cell receptor (beta chain) was recorded once. Its antigen remains unidentified. The time point here: peripheral blood 6 weeks after treatment start. These data are taken from a study of PD-L1 blockade in urothelial cancer. Background on the study: Patients' histories included 0 to 3 prior chemotherapy regimens. A median approximately 140,000 T cells were found in blood samples.

Regarding the study as a whole: Pretreatment TCR clonality in blood under the median foretold superior survival.

The CDR3 consists of 13 residues. CDR1 is ENHRY and CDR2 is SYGVKD in the germline V gene. J was trimmed by 6 bases and V by 7 bases; bases with no gene match: 6. The method was immunoSEQ multiplex PCR; TCRdb's version includes in-frame clones alone and lacks a portion of them. This sample has approximately 83,000 clones, with 83% found just once. The chain couples TRBV10-3 to TRBJ2-1, with TRBD2 identical over 7 bases. This sample comprised PBMCs, obtained around atezolizumab (anti-PD-L1) treatment. The source is a man between 65 and 79 years old with urothelial cancer. In DNA, the CDR3 is TGTGCCATCAATCCGGGGACTACCAATGAGCAGTTCTTC. It is translated as CAINPGTTNEQFF.